This is a list of T cell receptor beta chains from one sample in a study of cytomegalovirus exposure and HLA in healthy donors. The protocol was immunoSEQ multiplex PCR, while the TCRdb copy is restricted to in-frame clones and leaves out a portion. The sample yields under 300,000 clones, just over 85% seen once. Sequencing input: PBMCs. The receptor source for this set is a woman aged 18-30 years in good health and CMV-seronegative. Each CDR3 is given with its conserved first and last residue. The D gene is left open where the match is weak. Clone size is given for some rows only: seen once, a few or many times, or a class if the clone is expanded.

TRBV19	TRBD1	NA	TRBJ1-1	CASRGGMGTEAFF	TGTGCCAGCCGAGGGGGCATGGGAACTGAAGCTTTCTTT
TRBV7-9	TRBD1	NA	TRBJ1-6	CASSTGTGGSSYNSPLHF	TGTGCCAGCAGCACAGGGACAGGGGGTAGCTCCTATAATTCACCCCTCCACTTT
TRBV4-1	TRBD2	NA	TRBJ2-7	CASSHVFRREGRSYEQYF	TGCGCCAGCAGCCACGTTTTTCGGCGGGAGGGCCGTTCCTACGAGCAGTACTTC
TRBV6-5	TRBD1	NA	TRBJ2-7	CASTPGGSYEQYF	TGTGCCAGCACTCCAGGGGGCTCCTACGAGCAGTACTTC
TRBV7-8	TRBD2	once	TRBJ2-7	CASSLVLAGAGEQYF	TGTGCCAGCAGCTTAGTACTAGCGGGAGCCGGCGAGCAGTACTTC
TRBV2	TRBD1	once	TRBJ2-7	CASSEPGQGKSYEQYF	TGTGCCAGCAGTGAACCGGGACAGGGGAAATCCTACGAGCAGTACTTC
TRBV6-1	NA	NA	TRBJ1-2	CASSEVPGRNGYTF	TGTGCCAGCAGTGAAGTCCCAGGGCGGAATGGCTACACCTTC
TRBV5-1	NA	few	TRBJ2-3	CASNQARSTDTQYF	TGCGCCAGCAATCAGGCCCGTAGCACAGATACGCAGTATTTT
TRBV5-1	TRBD1	once	TRBJ1-6	CASSSTTQGADSPLHF	TGCGCCAGCAGCTCAACAACACAGGGGGCTGATTCACCCCTCCACTTT
TRBV6-1	NA	NA	TRBJ2-7	CASRTTRYEQYF	TGTGCCAGCAGGACTACCCGCTACGAGCAGTACTTC
TRBV18	NA	NA	TRBJ1-5	CASSLGQPYSNQPQHF	TGTGCCAGCTCACTAGGACAGCCTTATAGCAATCAGCCCCAGCATTTT
TRBV7-8	TRBD1	NA	TRBJ1-5	CASSSTGGTGSNQPQHF	TGTGCCAGCAGCTCTACAGGGGGCACAGGTTCCAACCAGCCCCAGCATTTT
TRBV29-1	NA	few	TRBJ1-2	CSVPEVPYGYTF	TGCAGCGTTCCTGAGGTTCCCTATGGCTACACCTTC
TRBV6-1	NA	NA	TRBJ2-7	CASRFAGNSYEQYF	TGTGCCAGCAGGTTTGCGGGTAACTCCTACGAGCAGTACTTC
TRBV15	NA	NA	TRBJ2-3	CATRLAFGADTQYF	TGTGCCACCAGGCTAGCATTCGGCGCGGATACGCAGTATTTT
TRBV11-3	TRBD2	NA	TRBJ2-7	CASSLGLASDEQYF	TGTGCCAGCAGCTTAGGACTAGCCTCCGACGAGCAGTACTTC
TRBV6-1	TRBD1	NA	TRBJ1-2	CAGGTGNLGYTF	TGTGCCGGGGGGACAGGGAATCTGGGCTACACCTTC
TRBV18	NA	few	TRBJ2-7	CASSPPTTPLVQYF	TGTGCCAGCTCACCACCGACCACCCCGCTAGTCCAGTACTTC
TRBV28	NA	NA	TRBJ1-3	CASRPGPPTNTIYF	TGTGCCAGCAGACCAGGTCCCCCGACGAACACCATATATTTT
TRBV4-3	TRBD1	NA	TRBJ2-7	CASSLGTGPYEQYF	TGCGCCAGCAGCCTGGGGACAGGGCCCTACGAGCAGTACTTC
TRBV27	NA	NA	TRBJ2-1	CASSFRVGYNEQFF	TGTGCCAGCAGTTTCAGGGTGGGGTACAATGAGCAGTTCTTC
TRBV6-5	NA	NA	TRBJ1-1	CATTAGRDTEAFF	TGTGCCACCACAGCGGGCAGGGACACTGAAGCTTTCTTT
TRBV29-1	NA	NA	TRBJ1-5	CSVRTGNQPQHF	TGCAGCGTTCGGACAGGCAATCAGCCCCAGCATTTT
TRBV4-1	TRBD1	NA	TRBJ1-1	CASSQPGQGAYTEAFF	TGCGCCAGCAGCCAACCGGGACAGGGGGCCTACACTGAAGCTTTCTTT
TRBV30	NA	NA	TRBJ1-4	CAWGQAKLFF	TGTGCCTGGGGGCAGGCAAAACTGTTTTTT
TRBV4-1	TRBD1	NA	TRBJ2-7	CASSPDRGTGEQYF	TGCGCCAGCAGCCCCGACAGGGGGACTGGGGAGCAGTACTTC
TRBV30	NA	NA	TRBJ2-1	CAGDFSSSYNEQFF	TGTGCCGGGGACTTTTCGAGCTCCTACAATGAGCAGTTCTTC
TRBV5-4	NA	NA	TRBJ2-4	CASSLNAGRRAKNIQYF	TGTGCCAGCAGCTTGAATGCAGGGCGGAGAGCCAAAAACATTCAGTACTTC
TRBV28	NA	once	TRBJ1-2	CASSSTGRYRYTF	TGTGCCAGCAGTTCCACAGGGCGCTATCGCTACACCTTC
TRBV5-1	TRBD1	NA	TRBJ1-1	CASSRRQGKSEAFF	TGCGCCAGCAGCCGGAGACAGGGAAAAAGTGAAGCTTTCTTT
TRBV5-1	TRBD1	NA	TRBJ1-5	CASSLYPGTGGNQPQHF	TGCGCCAGCAGCCTTTACCCCGGGACAGGGGGTAACCAGCCCCAGCATTTT
TRBV4-3	NA	NA	TRBJ1-1	CASSQGRANTEAFF	TGCGCCAGCAGCCAGGGCAGGGCGAACACTGAAGCTTTCTTT
TRBV5-6	TRBD2	once	TRBJ2-5	CASSPGGTSGRAYQETQYF	TGTGCCAGCAGCCCAGGAGGGACTAGCGGGAGGGCGTACCAAGAGACCCAGTACTTC
TRBV5-1	NA	NA	TRBJ1-1	CASSLPGIDDTEAFF	TGCGCCAGCAGCTTGCCGGGAATAGATGACACTGAAGCTTTCTTT
TRBV4-1	TRBD2	NA	TRBJ2-1	CASSQGLAGNRFF	TGCGCCAGCAGCCAGGGACTAGCGGGGAATCGGTTCTTC
TRBV5-1	NA	NA	TRBJ2-1	CASSPPETGFYNEQFF	TGCGCCAGCAGCCCGCCGGAGACAGGCTTCTACAATGAGCAGTTCTTC
TRBV15	TRBD1	NA	TRBJ1-5	CATSRGQQGRLGQPQHF	TGTGCCACCAGCAGAGGGCAACAGGGGAGGCTGGGTCAGCCCCAGCATTTT
TRBV7-9	TRBD2	NA	TRBJ2-2	CASSSSGRYGELFF	TGTGCCAGCAGCTCTAGCGGGAGGTACGGGGAGCTGTTTTTT
TRBV7-2	NA	NA	TRBJ1-1	CASSSRWRANSEAFF	TGTGCCAGCAGTTCCCGCTGGAGGGCCAACTCTGAAGCTTTCTTT
TRBV28	NA	NA	TRBJ1-1	CASSFPSNSDTEAFF	TGTGCCAGCAGTTTTCCGAGTAATTCGGACACTGAAGCTTTCTTT
TRBV28	NA	NA	TRBJ1-2	CASTTESPNYGYTF	TGTGCCAGCACTACCGAATCTCCTAACTATGGCTACACCTTC